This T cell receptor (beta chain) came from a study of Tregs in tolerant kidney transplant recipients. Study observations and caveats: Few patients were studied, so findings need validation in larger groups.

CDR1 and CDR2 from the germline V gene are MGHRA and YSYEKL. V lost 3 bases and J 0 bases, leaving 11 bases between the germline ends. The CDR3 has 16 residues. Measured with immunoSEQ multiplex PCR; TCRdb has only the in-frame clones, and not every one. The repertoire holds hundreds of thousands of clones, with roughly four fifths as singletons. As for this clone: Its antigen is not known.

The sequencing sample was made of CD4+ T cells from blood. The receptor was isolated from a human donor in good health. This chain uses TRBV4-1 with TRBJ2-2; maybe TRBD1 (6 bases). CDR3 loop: CASSQPGVSNTGELFF. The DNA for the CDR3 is TGCGCCAGCAGCCAGCCAGGGGTCTCGAACACCGGGGAGCTGTTTTTT.